This T cell receptor beta chain originates from a study of T cell responses to AZD1222 COVID-19 vaccine. Study-wide results and caveats: Receipt of two AZD1222 doses was followed by a rise in Spike-specific TCR breadth and depth.

In the case of this clone: No antigen is known for it.

The CDR3 loop spans 16 amino acids. Between the trimmed V and J ends, which lost 0 bases and 1 base, there was a span of 10 bases. Germline V gives CDR1 LNHNV, CDR2 YYDKDF (reference sequence). Sequencing was performed with immunoSEQ multiplex PCR; in TCRdb, only in-frame clones are kept and a portion is missing. Of about 140,000 clones detected, around 93% appear once; the ten largest clones hold around 4.7%. The sample consisted of peripheral blood, taken on day 0 of AZD1222 vaccination. This chain connects TRBV15 to TRBJ1-5; D is unclear. This sequence was found in an adult in good health. For the CDR3, the DNA is TGTGCCACCAGCAGAGAGAACACCCAGAGCAATCAGCCCCAGCATTTT. Translating gives CATSRENTQSNQPQHF. Complete variable domain (other parts from reference TRBV15 and TRBJ1-5): DAMVIQNPRYQVTQFGKPVTLSCSQTLNHNVMYWYQQKSSQAPKLLFHYYDKDFNNEADTPDNFQSRRPNTSFCFLDIRSPGLGDTAMYLCATSRENTQSNQPQHFGDGTRLSIL.